Below are 32 T cell receptor beta chains sequenced from a single sample in a study of OX40 agonist ivuxolimab in advanced cancers. Here immunoSEQ multiplex PCR was the method, and the copy in TCRdb shows in-frame clones only, minus some. The sample carries 70,000 to 85,000 clones, around nine tenths recorded once. This specimen consisted of CD4+ or CD8+ T cells sorted from blood, obtained in a trial of the OX40 agonist ivuxolimab. The receptor source for this set is an adult with an advanced solid tumor such as melanoma, head and neck, liver or kidney cancer.

The rearrangement uses TRBV7-9 and TRBJ2-1; D ambiguous. Germline CDR1 SEHNR, CDR2 FQNEAQ (reference sequence). This CDR3 has 13 amino acids. Trimming removed 5 bases from V and 1 base from J, with 6 bases in between. The CDR3: CASSHPSYNEQFF. The DNA for the CDR3 is TGTGCCAGCAGCCACCCTTCCTACAATGAGCAGTTCTTC.

This clone was seen more than once but under ten times. The sample has other DNA sequences that encode this CDR3 too. The rearrangement links TRBV28 to TRBJ1-2, with unresolved D. Deletions cut 3 bases from V and 2 bases from J, with 7 bases between. Germline lookup yields CDR1 MDHEN and CDR2 SYDVKM. The CDR3 extends over 13 amino acids. The DNA of the CDR3 is TGTGCCAGCAGTTTTAGGGCAAACTATGGCTACACCTTC. Its protein is CASSFRANYGYTF.

This sequence joins TRBV11-2 and TRBJ1-2, with D hard to call. This CDR3 region has 15 residues. V was shortened by 2 bases and J by 4 bases, with 14 bases between the two germline ends. Germline-derived CDR1 and CDR2 are SGHAT and FQNNGV. Written as DNA, the CDR3 is TGTGCCAGCAGCTTAACCGCGGCGTCTCCCTATGGCTACACCTTC. Translated: CASSLTAASPYGYTF.

The chain couples TRBV5-1 to TRBJ2-5; 7 bases line up with TRBD1. The germline gives CDR1 SGHRS, CDR2 YFSETQ. J was trimmed by 1 base and V by 4 bases; bases with no gene match: 4. This CDR3 contains 14 residues. CDR3 DNA: TGCGCCAGCAGCCTTTCAGGGGGCCAAGAGACCCAGTACTTC. Translating gives CASSLSGGQETQYF.

At least ten counts were recorded for this clone. The chain uses TRBV4-3 and TRBJ1-1; perhaps TRBD1 as D (5 bases). This CDR3 contains 17 residues. Germline CDR1 reads LGHNA; CDR2 reads YSLEER. V dropped 0 bases and J dropped 0 bases, with 14 bases sitting between them. The DNA for the CDR3 is TGCGCCAGCAGCCAAGATCTAGGGACCCTGATGAACACTGAAGCTTTCTTT. Its translation is CASSQDLGTLMNTEAFF.

CDR3 sequence reads: CASSPSSGSASYEQYF. As DNA, the CDR3 is TGTGCCAGCAGTCCGTCTAGCGGGAGTGCCTCCTACGAGCAGTACTTC. The chain employs TRBV27 and TRBJ2-7; the match to TRBD2 covers 10 bases. The CDR3 covers 16 residues. The ends lost 5 bases at V and 0 bases at J; junction bases unmatched: 7. Per the germline V gene, CDR1 is MNHEY and CDR2 is SMNVEV (reference sequence).

By frequency in the sample, this clone is medium-sized (0.01 to 0.1%). The chain joins TRBV13 to TRBJ2-7, with D possibly matching TRBD1 (6 bases). Trimming removed 4 bases from V and 5 bases from J, with 12 bases in between. The CDR3 sequence is 13 residues long. Germline loops: CDR1 PRHDT, CDR2 FYEKMQ (reference sequence). The CDR3 DNA is TGTGCCAGCAGCTCCACAGGGAACCACGAGCAGTACTTC. Translating gives CASSSTGNHEQYF.

The chain employs TRBV4-3 and TRBJ1-1; D remains ambiguous. Trimming shortened V by 5 bases and J by 3 bases, and 19 bases separated the two germline ends. The CDR3 has 16 residues. Per the germline V gene, CDR1 is LGHNA and CDR2 is YSLEER. The CDR3 is CASSYYTARTDTEAFF. Written as DNA, the CDR3 is TGCGCCAGCAGCTACTATACGGCGCGAACGGACACTGAAGCTTTCTTT.

The chain links TRBV7-2 to TRBJ2-7; D is unresolved. Trimming took off 5 bases at V and 1 base at J, with 9 bases between the two ends. CDR1 SGHTA and CDR2 FQGNSA come from the germline V gene. This CDR3 is 13 amino acids long. CDR3 amino acids: CASSPATSYEQYF. The CDR3 DNA reads as TGTGCCAGCAGCCCCGCGACTTCCTACGAGCAGTACTTC.

This clone came up a few times. J is TRBJ1-1 and V is TRBV13; TRBD1 might be the D (5 bases). CDR3 length: 14 amino acids. Germline V gene data show CDR1 as PRHDT and CDR2 as FYEKMQ (reference sequence). The ends were cut back, 4 bases at V and 1 base at J, with 10 bases in the middle. The CDR3 loop reads CASSYGTENTEAFF. CDR3 bases: TGTGCCAGCAGCTACGGGACCGAGAACACTGAAGCTTTCTTT.

This clone has only one observation. CDR3 protein: CASVEGQGTYEQYF. The DNA for the CDR3 is TGTGCCAGCGTAGAAGGACAGGGGACCTACGAGCAGTACTTC. The chain has TRBV6-5 and TRBJ2-7; 9 nucleotides line up with TRBD1. CDR3 length equals 14 residues. Germline V lookup: CDR1 MNHEY, CDR2 SVGAGI. Losses at the gene ends were 8 bases for V and 2 bases for J; bases not matched to a gene: 7.

The chain uses TRBV28 and TRBJ1-1, with D possibly TRBD1 on 5 matching bases. Trimming shortened V by 6 bases and J by 2 bases, and 19 bases separated the two germline ends. This CDR3 is 16 amino acids long. CDR1 and CDR2 (germline): MDHEN, SYDVKM. Written as DNA, the CDR3 is TGTGCCAGCAGCTCCGACCTATTGGGACGTAACACTGAAGCTTTCTTT. This translates into CASSSDLLGRNTEAFF.

This chain uses TRBV4-3 with TRBJ1-2; 9 nucleotides match TRBD1. V was clipped by 3 bases and J by 7 bases; unmatched bases: 9. Looked up from germline, CDR1 is LGHNA and CDR2 is YSLEER. The CDR3 covers 15 residues. DNA of the CDR3: TGCGCCAGCAGCCAGTCCGGGACAGGGTTTTTTGGCTACACCTTC. As protein: CASSQSGTGFFGYTF.

The V and J genes are TRBV27 and TRBJ2-5; no reliable D call. The germline V gene has CDR1 MNHEY and CDR2 SMNVEV (reference sequence). V gave up 4 bases and J gave up 1 base, with 4 bases separating them. The CDR3 has 12 amino acids. CDR3 protein: CASSSSQETQYF. CDR3 bases: TGTGCCAGCAGTTCCTCCCAAGAGACCCAGTACTTC.

V is TRBV2 and J is TRBJ1-5; D call uncertain. Germline CDR1 reads SNHLY; CDR2 reads FYNNEI. The CDR3 has 16 amino acids. V gave up 4 bases and J gave up 2 bases, with 15 bases separating them. The CDR3 protein is CASSVVGSSRNQPQHF. The DNA for the CDR3 is TGTGCCAGCAGTGTAGTAGGCAGTTCTCGCAATCAGCCCCAGCATTTT.

The rearrangement uses TRBV28 and TRBJ2-1, with 8 bases matching TRBD2. Germline V gives CDR1 MDHEN, CDR2 SYDVKM. This CDR3 region has 16 residues. Trimming at V came to 0 bases and at J to 8 bases, leaving 9 bases not matched to a gene. The CDR3 DNA is TGTGCCAGCAGTTTATGGACGGGAGGGCTTATGGATGAGCAGTTCTTC. Protein sequence: CASSLWTGGLMDEQFF.

V usage is TRBV4-3 and J usage is TRBJ1-1, with D perhaps matching TRBD1 (6 bases). In germline, CDR1 is LGHNA, CDR2 YSLEER. Between the trimmed V and J ends, which lost 0 bases and 3 bases, there was a span of 14 bases. The CDR3 consists of 16 residues. The CDR3 DNA is TGCGCCAGCAGCCAAGATTGGGGGCGCGGGTACACTGAAGCTTTCTTT. As protein: CASSQDWGRGYTEAFF.

This chain joins TRBV5-6 and TRBJ1-5, with D possibly TRBD1 on 5 matching bases. Trimming shortened V by 3 bases and J by 7 bases, and 8 bases separated the two germline ends. This CDR3 comprises 12 residues. CDR1 SGHDT and CDR2 YYEEEE come from the germline V gene. The CDR3 DNA sequence: TGTGCCAGCAGCTCGGGACGCCAGCCCCAGCATTTT. It specifies CASSSGRQPQHF.

V is TRBV19 and J is TRBJ2-1; D perhaps matches TRBD1 (5 bases). CDR3 length: 14 residues. The germline V gene encodes CDR1 LNHDA and CDR2 SQIVND (reference sequence). The V end lost 3 bases, the J end lost 7 bases, and 13 bases lay between the germline ends. The CDR3 spells CASSIQGSGNEQFF. CDR3 sequence (DNA): TGTGCCAGTAGTATCCAGGGCTCAGGGAATGAGCAGTTCTTC.

The chain combines TRBV27 with TRBJ2-7, with D possibly matching TRBD2 (6 bases). This CDR3 region has 15 residues. Germline values: CDR1 MNHEY, CDR2 SMNVEV (reference sequence). V was cut by 6 bases and J by 8 bases, with 23 bases left in between. Here the CDR3 DNA reads TGTGCCAGCAGCCCTACCCTTAATGGTAGCGGTAAGCAGTACTTC. This sequence encodes CASSPTLNGSGKQYF.

The chain carries TRBV7-6 and TRBJ1-1; 9 nucleotides align to TRBD1. CDR1 is SGHVS and CDR2 is FNYEAQ in the germline V gene. J lost 5 bases, V lost 5 bases, and 9 bases had no gene match. This CDR3 spans 15 amino acids. The CDR3 DNA reads as TGTGCCAGCAGCCTTAGCCACAGGGGGCAGACTGAAGCTTTCTTT. Amino acid sequence: CASSLSHRGQTEAFF.

The rearrangement links TRBV7-9 to TRBJ2-1, with unresolved D. Germline assignment: CDR1 SEHNR and CDR2 FQNEAQ (reference sequence). The CDR3 extends over 13 amino acids. Deletions cut 10 bases from V and 6 bases from J, with 16 bases between. CDR3 nucleotide sequence: TGTGCCACCCGACTGGGTAGTGGCAATGAGCAGTTCTTC. Its protein product is CATRLGSGNEQFF. Full variable domain (remainder filled in from reference TRBV7-9 and TRBJ2-1): DTGVSQNPRHKITKRGQNVTFRCDPISEHNRLYWYRQTLGQGPEFLTYFQNEAQLEKSRLLSDRFSAERPKGSFSTLEIQRTEQGDSAMYLCATRLGSGNEQFFGPGTRLTVL.

The rearrangement uses TRBV6-5 and TRBJ2-7, with a tentative D call TRBD1 (7 bases). The V gene lost 4 bases and the J gene lost 6 bases, with 16 bases spanning the gap. This CDR3 has 14 residues. Germline loops: CDR1 MNHEY, CDR2 SVGAGI. CDR3 in DNA: TGTGCCAGCAGTTTGGGGACAGCGGAGGGCGAGCAGTACTTC. It translates to CASSLGTAEGEQYF.

This clone was seen a handful of times. The rearrangement joins TRBV27 to TRBJ1-5, with TRBD1 identical over 9 bases. The CDR3 spans 19 residues. After removal of 3 bases from V and 0 bases from J, the junction contained 12 bases not matched to a gene. From germline, CDR1 is MNHEY and CDR2 SMNVEV (reference sequence). The CDR3 loop is CASSLGQGGGEYSNQPQHF. The DNA of the CDR3 is TGTGCCAGCAGTTTGGGACAGGGAGGCGGCGAATATAGCAATCAGCCCCAGCATTTT.

The gene calls are TRBV5-1 and TRBJ2-1; maybe TRBD2 (5 bases). Trimming shortened V by 3 bases and J by 3 bases, and 19 bases separated the two germline ends. CDR1 and CDR2 (germline): SGHRS, YFSETQ. CDR3 length: 17 residues. This CDR3 is CASSYEYERVGYNEQFF. CDR3 DNA sequence: TGCGCCAGCAGCTATGAATACGAGAGGGTTGGCTACAATGAGCAGTTCTTC.

The chain employs TRBV7-6 and TRBJ1-5; D remains ambiguous. The CDR3 totals 16 residues. V gave up 5 bases and J gave up 0 bases, with 14 bases separating them. Germline CDR1 is SGHVS and CDR2 is FNYEAQ. The CDR3 DNA reads as TGTGCCAGCAGCGCCACCTCAGCGTATAGCAATCAGCCCCAGCATTTT. It is translated as CASSATSAYSNQPQHF.

The V gene is TRBV27, the J gene TRBJ1-5; tentatively, D is TRBD1 (6 bases). The CDR3 loop spans 13 amino acids. The germline V gene has CDR1 MNHEY and CDR2 SMNVEV (reference sequence). Deletions cut 9 bases from V and 5 bases from J, with 14 bases between. The CDR3: CASRTGFDQPQHF. The CDR3, as DNA: TGTGCCAGTCGAACAGGGTTCGATCAGCCCCAGCATTTT.

This clone was detected once. A much larger clone lies a single base off, so this may be a read error. The identical CDR3 is also encoded by other nucleotide sequences in the sample. The CDR3 sequence: CASSPTQGEEGEAFF. The CDR3 region has the DNA TGTGCCAGCAGCCCGACACAGGGGGAGGAAGGTGAAGCCTTCTTT. The chain is built from TRBV7-9 and TRBJ1-1; 8 positions agree with TRBD1. The V gene's germline CDR1 is SEHNR and CDR2 FQNEAQ (reference sequence). This CDR3 has 15 residues.

V gene TRBV7-3 combines with J gene TRBJ2-1; 8 bases are a match to TRBD2. CDR3 length: 15 amino acids. V shed 5 bases and J 0 bases; nucleotides not matched to a gene: 3. CDR1 and CDR2 (germline): SGHTA, FQGTGA. This CDR3 reads CASSRSGSSYNEQFF. The CDR3 DNA reads as TGTGCCAGCAGCCGCAGCGGGAGCTCCTACAATGAGCAGTTCTTC.

The chain employs TRBV4-1 and TRBJ1-3; D remains ambiguous. CDR1 and CDR2 from the germline V gene are MGHRA and YSYEKL. Trimming took 0 bases from V and 3 from J, leaving 9 bases between them. There are 15 residues in the CDR3. This chain's CDR3 is CASSQESGFGNTIYF. The CDR3 DNA is TGCGCCAGCAGCCAAGAGTCGGGCTTTGGAAACACCATATATTTT.

The chain links TRBV15 to TRBJ2-2; D remains ambiguous. CDR1 and CDR2 from the germline V gene are LNHNV and YYDKDF (reference sequence). This CDR3 has 16 residues. V lost 0 bases and J 0 bases, leaving 8 bases between the germline ends. CDR3 DNA: TGTGCCACCAGCAGAGATGTGGGTCCGAACACCGGGGAGCTGTTTTTT. This gives the protein CATSRDVGPNTGELFF.

This rearrangement joins TRBV9 to TRBJ1-2; D is possibly TRBD1 (6 bases). Per the germline V gene, CDR1 is SGDLS and CDR2 is YYNGEE. The CDR3 runs 15 residues. The V end was cut by 4 bases, the J end by 3 bases, with 16 bases between. CDR3 bases: TGTGCCAGCAGCTCTAGTACAGGGAGCGACTATGGCTACACCTTC. Protein sequence: CASSSSTGSDYGYTF. Drawing the rest from reference TRBV9 and TRBJ1-2, the complete variable domain is DSGVTQTPKHLITATGQRVTLRCSPRSGDLSVYWYQQSLDQGLQFLIQYYNGEERAKGNILERFSAQQFPDLHSELNLSSLELGDSALYFCASSSSTGSDYGYTFGSGTRLTVV.